This passage covers 28 T cell receptor beta chains from one sample sequenced in a study of blood T cells in healthy people across ages. PCR was performed a second time for about 6 to 11 cycles using a sample-barcoded 5' primer and a J-beta primer mix. A single record per CDR3 protein comes from TCRdb applying MiXCR to the 5' RACE reads. The sample lists about 1,400,000 distinct CDR3 sequences; around two fifths were seen once. Source material: blood. Receptors originate from a woman under 30 in good health.

V is TRBV7-9 and J is TRBJ2-5; possibly TRBD2 for D (7 bases). The CDR3 length is 17 residues. V was trimmed by 4 bases and J by 11 bases, leaving 29 bases between them. Germline CDR1 is SEHNR and CDR2 is FQNEAQ (reference sequence). CDR3: CASSWALGGVIDNEQYF. DNA of the CDR3: TGTGCCAGCAGCTGGGCGCTAGGGGGGGTAATTGACAATGAGCAGTACTTC.

This clonotype was counted a few times. The chain uses TRBV11-2 and TRBJ2-3; possible D gene TRBD2, 6 bases. Germline V gene sequence: CDR1 SGHAT, CDR2 FQNNGV. CDR3 length: 16 residues. V was shortened by 4 bases and J by 4 bases, with 18 bases between the two germline ends. CDR3 residues: CASSSMVGGGPDTQYF. In DNA, the CDR3 is TGTGCCAGCAGCTCTATGGTGGGGGGAGGCCCAGATACGCAGTATTTT. Full variable domain (rest looked up from reference TRBV11-2 and TRBJ2-3): EAGVAQSPRYKIIEKRQSVAFWCNPISGHATLYWYQQILGQGPKLLIQFQNNGVVDDSQLPKDRFSAERLKGVDSTLKIQPAKLEDSAVYLCASSSMVGGGPDTQYFGPGTRLTVL.

The CDR3 reads CASSREGASYEQYF. DNA for the CDR3: TGTGCCAGCAGCAGAGAGGGGGCCTCCTACGAGCAGTACTTC. The genes are TRBV2 and TRBJ2-7, with 7 bases lining up with TRBD1. V lost 6 bases and J lost 0; bases outside the gene matches: 5. Germline CDR1 reads SNHLY; CDR2 reads FYNNEI. The CDR3 spans 14 residues.

J is TRBJ2-3 and V is TRBV3-1; no definite D call. CDR3 length: 12 amino acids. V lost 5 bases and J 4 bases, leaving 7 bases between the germline ends. CDR1 is LGHDT, CDR2 YNNKEL, per germline (reference sequence). Written as DNA, the CDR3 is TGTGCCAGCAGCAAGCCAGCAGATACGCAGTATTTT. Its translation: CASSKPADTQYF.

The V and J genes are TRBV5-6 and TRBJ1-2; TRBD1 agrees at 8 bases. Germline trimming cut 4 bases from V and 8 bases from J; bases unmatched to any gene: 7. The CDR3 length is 13 residues. The germline V gene encodes CDR1 SGHDT and CDR2 YYEEEE. The CDR3, as DNA: TGTGCCAGCAGCACGCAGGGGGCTGTCGGCTACACCTTC. Translation: CASSTQGAVGYTF.

In its sample, this clonotype was seen many times. The chain uses TRBV7-2 and TRBJ2-1, with TRBD2 identical over 10 bases. The CDR3 is made up of 15 amino acids. Germline V gene lookup returns CDR1 SGHTA and CDR2 FQGNSA. With 6 bases clipped from V and 0 bases from J, the junction kept 2 bases outside the gene matches. Here the CDR3 DNA reads TGTGCCAGCAGGCGGACTAGCGGCTCCTACAATGAGCAGTTCTTC. Its protein product is CASRRTSGSYNEQFF.

In nucleotides, the CDR3 is TGCGCCAGCAGCCAAGAATGGGAATATGGCTACACCTTC. This sequence encodes CASSQEWEYGYTF. The V call is TRBV4-1, the J call TRBJ1-2; D remains ambiguous. This CDR3 region has 13 residues. Per germline, CDR1 MGHRA and CDR2 YSYEKL. The V end was cut by 0 bases, the J end by 5 bases, with 7 bases between.

This chain connects TRBV3-1 to TRBJ2-5; weak D call: TRBD2 (6 bases). The J call is in doubt because the DNA end fits TRBJ2-7 better. This CDR3 is built from 13 residues. Per germline, CDR1 LGHDT and CDR2 YNNKEL (reference sequence). CDR3 bases: TGTGCCAGCAGCCGCGGACTAACAAACGAGCAGTACTTC. This encodes CASSRGLTNEQYF.

In the case of this clonotype: The junction departs from the called germline gene at one end, perhaps through a read error. CDR3: CASSVEGSNAEAFF. The CDR3, as DNA: TGCGCCAGCAGCGTCGAGGGCTCGAACGCTGAAGCTTTCTTT. The V call is TRBV5-1, the J call TRBJ1-1; no reliable D call. The germline CDR1 and CDR2 sequences are SGHRS and YFSETQ. This CDR3 contains 14 residues.

The rearrangement uses TRBV9 and TRBJ2-3; 7 bases match TRBD2. The trim removed 3 bases at V and 4 bases at J, leaving 8 bases unmatched. The germline V gene has CDR1 SGDLS and CDR2 YYNGEE. The CDR3 has 15 amino acids. The CDR3 is CASSDPGGGPDTQYF. CDR3 DNA sequence: TGTGCCAGCAGCGACCCGGGGGGAGGGCCAGATACGCAGTATTTT.

A note on this clonotype: The junction does not match germline at one end; this may be a read error. V usage is TRBV29-1 and J usage is TRBJ1-1, with D perhaps matching TRBD1 (6 bases). Germline V gene data show CDR1 as SQVTM and CDR2 as ANQGSEA. CDR3 length: 13 residues. The CDR3 sequence is CSVVGQLNTVAFF. The CDR3 nucleotides read TGCAGCGTGGTAGGACAGTTGAACACTGTAGCTTTCTTT.

The J gene is TRBJ1-5, the V gene TRBV5-1; D remains unclear. With 2 bases removed from V and 9 bases from J, the gap between germline ends came to 21 bases. This CDR3 spans 16 amino acids. Looked up from germline, CDR1 is SGHRS and CDR2 is YFSETQ. CDR3: CASSFQEAADGWPQHF. In nucleotides, the CDR3 is TGCGCCAGCAGCTTTCAGGAGGCGGCCGACGGATGGCCCCAGCATTTT.

J is TRBJ2-2 and V is TRBV24-1, with D maybe TRBD2 (5 bases). V was shortened by 2 bases and J by 7 bases, with 10 bases between the two germline ends. The CDR3 sequence is 14 residues long. CDR1 and CDR2 (germline): KGHDR, SFDVKD. CDR3 in DNA: TGTGCCACCAGTGATTCGATCCGGGGCGGGGAGCTGTTTTTT. Protein sequence: CATSDSIRGGELFF.

This clonotype was detected many times. The chain couples TRBV29-1 to TRBJ1-2; no clear D. The V and J ends lost 5 bases and 4 bases respectively, with 11 bases between them. Germline-derived CDR1 and CDR2 are SQVTM and ANQGSEA. The CDR3 extends over 12 amino acids. The CDR3 loop reads CSVSGSGYGYTF. The CDR3 nucleotides read TGCAGCGTTAGCGGGAGCGGCTATGGCTACACCTTC.

This chain uses TRBV7-9 with TRBJ1-4; weak D call: TRBD1 (5 bases). V gave up 2 bases and J gave up 7 bases, with 14 bases separating them. The CDR3 sequence is 15 residues long. CDR1 is SEHNR and CDR2 is FQNEAQ in the germline V gene (reference sequence). DNA for the CDR3: TGTGCCAGCAGCTTATCGGGCCAGGGATCTGAAAAACTGTTTTTT. Encoded protein: CASSLSGQGSEKLFF.

This clonotype has a handful of counts. The V gene is TRBV7-8, the J gene TRBJ2-1, with D unclear. V was pared by 1 base and J by 7 bases, with 17 bases between. CDR1 is SGHVS and CDR2 is FQNEAQ in the germline V gene. The CDR3 totals 16 residues. The CDR3 region is CASSLEGLQLGNEQFF. As DNA, the CDR3 is TGTGCCAGCAGCTTAGAGGGTCTACAGCTCGGGAATGAGCAGTTCTTC. Combining the CDR3 with reference TRBV7-8 and TRBJ2-1 gives the whole variable domain GAGVSQSPRYKVAKRGQDVALRCDPISGHVSLFWYQQALGQGPEFLTYFQNEAQLDKSGLPSDRFFAERPEGSVSTLKIQRTQQEDSAVYLCASSLEGLQLGNEQFFGPGTRLTVL.

The chain has TRBV6-1 and TRBJ1-2; 7 nucleotides align to TRBD1. The CDR3 loop spans 12 amino acids. CDR1 is MNHNS and CDR2 is SASEGT in the germline V gene. V lost 6 bases, J lost 8 bases, and 6 bases stayed unmatched. The DNA of the CDR3 is TGTGCCAGCAGGGACTACAGGGGAGGCTACACCTTC. It encodes CASRDYRGGYTF.

The chain uses TRBV6-6 and TRBJ1-4, with TRBD1 matching over 8 bases. The V gene's germline CDR1 is MNHNY and CDR2 SVGAGI (reference sequence). The CDR3 is 14 residues long. Losses at the gene ends were 4 bases for V and 8 bases for J; bases not matched to a gene: 6. CDR3 loop: CASSFRQGIEKLFF. As DNA, the CDR3 is TGTGCCAGCAGTTTTCGACAGGGGATAGAAAAACTGTTTTTT.

The rearrangement links TRBV20-1 to TRBJ1-1; 11 bases fit TRBD1. The germline gives CDR1 DFQATT, CDR2 SNEGSKA (reference sequence). This CDR3 has 15 residues. Trimming cost V 0 bases and J 8 bases; bases outside gene matches: 8. The CDR3 coding sequence is TGCAGTGCTAGAGATTCCCGGACAGGGGGCGAAGAAGCTTTCTTT. Translation gives CSARDSRTGGEEAFF.

This clonotype came up a few times. The V gene is TRBV6-5, the J gene TRBJ2-7; TRBD2 agrees at 13 bases. Germline trimming cut 5 bases from V and 5 bases from J; bases unmatched to any gene: 6. Germline V CDR1 and CDR2: MNHEY, SVGAGI. The CDR3 is 15 amino acids. The CDR3 nucleotides read TGTGCCAGCAGTCGGACTAGCGGGGGAATAAACGAGCAGTACTTC. Protein sequence: CASSRTSGGINEQYF.

J is TRBJ1-5 and V is TRBV21-1. TRBV21-1 is a listed pseudogene. The CDR3 has 18 residues. CDR3 sequence (DNA): TGTGCCAGCATTTCACGAGTCGATGATAGCGTTGAGAATCAGCCCCAGCATTTT. Its translation: CASISRVDDSVENQPQHF.

The J gene is TRBJ2-7, the V gene TRBV21-1. TRBV21-1 is described as a pseudogene. The CDR3 totals 14 residues. In nucleotides, the CDR3 is TGTGCCAGCAGCAAAGGGAGAAGCTCCTACGAGCAGTACTTC. This codes for CASSKGRSSYEQYF.

This chain connects TRBV30 to TRBJ1-1, with 11 bases lining up with TRBD1. V lost 4 bases, J lost 3 bases, and 7 bases stayed unmatched. This CDR3 contains 15 residues. Germline CDR1 is GTSNPN and CDR2 is SVGIG (reference sequence). CDR3 coding DNA: TGTGCCTGGAAGCCCCGGGACAGGGGGTACACTGAAGCTTTCTTT. It codes for CAWKPRDRGYTEAFF. The entire variable domain, with the rest obtained from reference TRBV30 and TRBJ1-1, is as follows: SQTIHQWPATLVQPVGSPLSLECTVEGTSNPNLYWYRQAAGRGLQLLFYSVGIGQISSEVPQNLSASRPQDRQFILSSKKLLLSDSGFYLCAWKPRDRGYTEAFFGQGTRLTVV.

This clonotype was recorded a few times. The rearrangement links TRBV12-3 or TRBV12-4 to TRBJ2-1, with D perhaps TRBD2 (5 bases). V was shortened by 1 base and J by 0 bases, with 7 bases between the two germline ends. The CDR3 consists of 15 residues. This CDR3 is CASSLERGSYNEQFF. The CDR3 coding sequence is TGTGCCAGCAGTTTAGAACGGGGCTCCTACAATGAGCAGTTCTTC.

The CDR3 protein is CAISQIAGDEQYF. The CDR3 coding sequence is TGTGCCATCAGTCAAATAGCGGGGGATGAGCAGTACTTC. The chain joins TRBV10-3 to TRBJ2-5; TRBD2 aligns across 9 bases. Germline V gives CDR1 ENHRY, CDR2 SYGVKD. The V gene end was trimmed by 5 bases and the J gene end by 11 bases; junction bases not matched to a gene: 9. The CDR3 spans 13 residues.

The CDR3 coding sequence is TGTGCCAGCAGAGAGCCGACAGGGGCTCGCACCTTC. It translates to CASREPTGARTF. This chain joins TRBV6-5 and TRBJ1-2, with 8 bases identical to TRBD1. The junction had 10 bases not matched to a gene; V was cut back by 6 bases and J by 13 bases. Germline CDR1 and CDR2: MNHEY and SVGAGI. This CDR3 has 12 amino acids.

This clonotype occurred a few times. The chain carries TRBV7-3 and TRBJ2-3; D possibly corresponds to TRBD1 (6 bases). From germline, CDR1 is SGHTA and CDR2 FQGTGA. The CDR3 is made up of 14 amino acids. Trimming cost V 4 bases and J 3 bases, with 11 bases left between them. CDR3 residues: CASSSTGTTDTQYF. In DNA form, the CDR3 reads TGTGCCAGCAGCTCCACCGGGACAACAGATACGCAGTATTTT.

The chain employs TRBV11-2 and TRBJ2-1; D gene ambiguous. The germline CDR1 and CDR2 sequences are SGHAT and FQNNGV. Trimming left V 8 bases short and J 3 bases short, with 14 bases between. This CDR3 comprises 14 residues. DNA of the CDR3: TGTGCCAGCTTCCCGCCGGGTCTCTACAATGAGCAGTTCTTC. It translates to CASFPPGLYNEQFF.